Sequencing of this T cell receptor beta chain was carried out in a study of CD8+CD57+ T cells in acquired aplastic anemia. On the study more broadly: Sorting CD4+ and CD8+ cells gave DNA averaging around 3 ug. Findings and caveats of the study: In common between the patients and the controls were approximately 28 CD8+ CDR3 sequences. Between the patient and control groups, CD8+ Simpson's diversity did not differ significantly.

The CDR3 is made up of 14 amino acids. The V gene's germline CDR1 is SEHNR and CDR2 FQNEAQ (reference sequence). By flow cytometry, patients selected for sequencing had shown an expansion of CD8+CD57+ cells. Every patient was diagnosed with severe acquired aplastic anemia. It was genomic DNA that served as the template for profiling TCR beta VDJ and CDR3. TCRdb redid the calling of the reads with MiXCR, one entry per CDR3 protein. The sample lists around 250,000 distinct CDR3 sequences, approximately 86% occurring once. For this clonotype: Its antigen is as yet unknown. One junction end disagrees with the germline gene, perhaps due to a read error.

The genes are TRBV7-9 and TRBJ2-5; D is undetermined. This TCR derives from a human donor with aplastic anemia. The sequenced sample was sorted CD4+, CD8+, or CD8+CD57+ T cells (not recorded which) from PBMCs. Here the CDR3 reads CATSRMSSQGTQYF. CDR3 nucleotides: TGTGCCACCAGCAGAATGAGCAGCCAAGGGACCCAGTACTTC. Filled out from reference TRBV7-9 and TRBJ2-5, the complete variable domain reads DTGVSQNPRHKITKRGQNVTFRCDPISEHNRLYWYRQTLGQGPEFLTYFQNEAQLEKSRLLSDRFSAERPKGSFSTLEIQRTEQGDSAMYLCATSRMSSQGTQYFGPGTRLLVL.